This record concerns one T cell receptor beta chain sequence. This clonotype was detected a few times. Which antigen it targets is not known. No base quality information exists; no much larger clone differs at one position. Ophthalmopathy patients had moderately to severely active disease, Clinical Activity Score of at least 3, NOSPECS grade of at least 4, and disease duration under 3 months. Patients with other autoimmune diseases, uncontrolled infections, pregnancy or lactation were excluded. Diagnosis was based on clinical symptoms, serum thyroxine, TRAb, thyroid ultrasound and orbital computed tomography. Ficoll-Paque density gradient centrifugation was used to isolate PBMCs from around 10 ml of fresh peripheral blood. Trizol reagent was used to extract the total RNA, and its quality was then checked on an Agilent 2100 Bioanalyzer. TCR beta CDR3 regions were amplified from RNA transcripts for repertoire sequencing. The first round was an RT-PCR using HTBI primers with the Qiagen OneStep RT-PCR kit, and this first round was followed by a second-round multiplex PCR, then size selection and purification. Libraries were sequenced on an Illumina HiSeq2000 using paired-end 100 bp reads. The study's processing was this. SOAPnuke was used to process the reads, removing any read that contained adapters or uncalled bases, had a mean Phred below 15, or lacked an exact match to the constant primer or identifier. High-quality paired reads were merged with COPE v1.2.5. Unique nucleotide sequences were defined as clonotypes and aligned to IMGT TRB V, D and J references using MiTCR v1.1. The analysis was limited to V-J combinations with a frequency above 0.0001, which together covered 99.2% of repertoires. For each V-J combination, a TCR clonal expansion and chaos score was defined as F50 clonal expansion divided by the chaos observed in the TCRdist matrix. Features were reduced by Welch's t-statistics and random forest to over ten V-J combinations, which fed a naive Bayes classifier. Thyroid-blood repertoire similarity was quantified with the Morisita-Horn index. Using fastp trimming at Q25 and MiXCR clonotype assembly, TCRdb reanalyzed the public sequencing data and kept in-frame beta chains. Identical CDR3 proteins give one entry, which carries the most common genes and DNA. The V and J calls come from TCRdb's annotation, not from the publication. The sample data list 200,000 to 300,000 distinct CDR3 sequences, and 45% to 55% of these were observed just once. Jointly, the top ten make up approximately 44% of the sample.

The sample comes from a study of Graves' ophthalmopathy and Graves' hyperthyroidism (dated by TCRdb to between 2018 and 2020). Background for the entire study: Peripheral blood samples were taken at the time of initial diagnosis, before any treatment was given. TCR beta repertoire signatures were used to distinguish Graves' ophthalmopathy from Graves' hyperthyroidism and to predict progression to ophthalmopathy. An independent validation cohort comprised about 20 hyperthyroidism patients and roughly 15 patients who later progressed from hyperthyroidism to ophthalmopathy. In more than five hyperthyroidism patients, T-cell repertoires of thyroid tissue and blood were compared. To explore V-J signatures that distinguish ophthalmopathy from hyperthyroidism, a discovery set of more than 90 patients was enrolled, made up of 43 with ophthalmopathy and some 56 with stable hyperthyroidism. In total, 135 blood samples were TCR-sequenced: around 42 ophthalmopathy, some 75 hyperthyroidism and 17 hyperthyroidism-to-ophthalmopathy patients. Once sampling was done, hyperthyroidism patients were given methimazole at a starting dose of 30 mg daily, while ophthalmopathy patients were given high-dose intravenous methylprednisolone.

The germline V gene gives CDR1 as MNHEY and CDR2 as SVGAGI. Trimming at the junction amounts to 4 bases on V and 3 bases on J, and the germline ends lie 6 bases apart. The cysteine opens and the phenylalanine closes a CDR3 of 12 amino acids. Only CDR3 DNA is held: 36 bases, read in frame from base 1. The investigation overall reported the following: No statistical method was used to predetermine the sample size, and group allocation was not hidden from the investigators. Most of the expanded thyroid clonotypes with a frequency above 0.001 were also detected in blood, and it was suggested that the thyroid immune response may be reflected by blood repertoires. In validation, the model predicted ophthalmopathy progression with more than 55% sensitivity and roughly 72% specificity; roughly 12 predicted patients were CT-confirmed with GO in a median of about 6.2 months. In cross-validation, the 13-signature model distinguished ophthalmopathy from stable hyperthyroidism with just over 85% sensitivity and roughly 81% specificity, and in the test set the corresponding values were roughly 80% and 75%.

The rearranged chain carries TRBV6-5 and TRBJ1-1; the best D guess is TRBD1, with 5 bases matching. The clonotype was recovered from an adult man with Graves' ophthalmopathy. The sequenced sample was peripheral blood. The DNA is as follows: TGTGCCAGCAGTTGGGGGGACACTGAAGCTTTCTTT. This encodes CASSWGDTEAFF.